This is a list of T cell receptor beta chains from one sample in a study of shared clonotypes between healthy human individuals. TCRdb's table, derived via immunoSEQ multiplex PCR, lists solely in-frame clones and lacks some. The sample lists 500,000 to 650,000 clones, 70% to 80% occurring once. Sequenced: PBMCs. These receptors were taken from a woman between 35 and 50 years old in good health. Some clones in this sample may be carry-over from other donors' samples. Each CDR3 is given with its conserved first and last residue. The D gene is left open where the match is weak. For some rows the clone size is stated as once, few or many, or as a class when expanded; others skip it.

>TRBJ2-7|.|TRBV9|.
CASSRTGFGTYEQYF
TGTGCCAGCTCACGTACGGGGTTTGGGACCTACGAGCAGTACTTC
>TRBJ1-1|.|TRBV10-2|.
CASSGEAGVTEAFF
TGCGCCAGCAGTGGGGAGGCAGGGGTCACTGAAGCTTTCTTT
>TRBJ2-1|.|TRBV2|few
CASTNYSEQFF
TGTGCCAGCACCAACTACAGTGAGCAGTTCTTC
>TRBJ2-7|.|TRBV28|.
CASSTPRGSATYEQYF
TGTGCCAGCAGCACCCCTCGGGGTAGCGCGACCTACGAGCAGTACTTC
>TRBJ2-7|.|TRBV10-1|.
CASSRSGTHYEQYF
TGCGCCAGCAGTAGGTCCGGGACGCACTACGAGCAGTACTTC
>TRBJ1-3|.|TRBV6-5|.
CATSFSFGNTIYF
TGTGCCACCTCATTCTCTTTTGGAAACACCATATATTTT
>TRBJ1-2|.|TRBV5-6|.
CASSLFPPTNYGYTF
TGTGCCAGCAGCTTGTTTCCCCCGACCAACTATGGCTACACCTTC
>TRBJ2-7|.|TRBV6-1|.
CASSEALVPTYEQYF
TGTGCCAGCAGTGAAGCTCTAGTTCCCACCTACGAGCAGTACTTC
>TRBJ2-5|.|TRBV7-9|.
CASSLGQGEETQYF
TGTGCCAGCAGCTTAGGTCAGGGAGAAGAGACCCAGTACTTC
>TRBJ1-1|TRBD1|TRBV6-6|.
CASSWPQGAMNTEAFF
TGTGCCAGCAGTTGGCCACAGGGGGCTATGAACACTGAAGCTTTCTTT
>TRBJ2-7|.|TRBV11-1|.
CASSSGREYSYEQYF
TGTGCCAGCAGCTCTGGCAGGGAGTACTCCTACGAGCAGTACTTC
>TRBJ2-7|.|TRBV27|few
CASSQGLGEQYF
TGTGCCAGCAGTCAGGGTCTCGGCGAGCAGTACTTC
>TRBJ1-4|.|TRBV2|.
CASSEGGNRNEKLFF
TGTGCCAGCAGTGAGGGAGGGAATAGGAATGAAAAACTGTTTTTT
>TRBJ2-3|TRBD1|TRBV5-1|once
CASSSGQGGGTDTQYF
TGCGCCAGCAGCTCGGGACAGGGCGGTGGCACAGATACGCAGTATTTT
>TRBJ2-7|.|TRBV6-5|.
CASSSTGSAYEQYF
TGTGCCAGCAGTTCAACAGGGAGTGCTTACGAGCAGTACTTC
>TRBJ2-6|.|TRBV6-1|.
CASSEAVAAWRVLTF
TGTGCCAGCAGTGAAGCGGTGGCAGCTTGGAGGGTCCTGACTTTC
>TRBJ1-2|.|TRBV25-1|many
CASSPDRPWDGYTF
TGTGCCAGCAGCCCCGACAGGCCTTGGGATGGCTACACCTTC
>TRBJ1-2|.|TRBV7-9|.
CASSLDKAGNMLRGYTF
TGTGCCAGCAGCTTAGATAAGGCAGGCAATATGCTACGAGGCTACACCTTC
>TRBJ2-3|TRBD2|TRBV6-4|once
CASSDSGAGRDTQYF
TGTGCCAGCAGTGACTCCGGAGCGGGAAGGGACACGCAGTATTTT
>TRBJ2-7|.|TRBV5-8|.
CASSFTGHYEQYF
TGTGCCAGCAGCTTTACAGGGCACTACGAGCAGTACTTC
>TRBJ2-7|TRBD1|TRBV7-9|.
CASSPRTGQAYEQYF
TGTGCCAGCAGCCCAAGGACAGGGCAGGCCTACGAGCAGTACTTC
>TRBJ1-3|TRBD1|TRBV7-2|.
CASSSTQGSGNTIYF
TGTGCCAGCAGCTCCACACAGGGGTCTGGAAACACCATATATTTT
>TRBJ2-7|TRBD1|TRBV19|.
CASSPRQGRRYEQYF
TGTGCCAGTAGTCCTAGACAGGGGAGACGGTACGAGCAGTACTTC
>TRBJ1-3|.|TRBV27|.
CASSFDSGNTIYF
TGTGCCAGCAGTTTCGATTCTGGAAACACCATATATTTT
>TRBJ1-4|.|TRBV6-1|.
CASSEVPGLETREKLFF
TGTGCCAGCAGTGAAGTCCCGGGCCTCGAAACCAGGGAAAAACTGTTTTTT
>TRBJ1-1|.|TRBV15|.
CATSRDGGANTEAFF
TGTGCCACCAGCAGAGATGGGGGGGCGAACACTGAAGCTTTCTTT
>TRBJ1-5|.|TRBV7-2|.
CASSYRVDQPQHF
TGTGCCAGCAGCTACAGGGTCGATCAGCCCCAGCATTTT
>TRBJ2-7|.|TRBV7-2|.
CASSFSPSYEQYF
TGTGCCAGCAGCTTCTCGCCGTCCTACGAGCAGTACTTC
>TRBJ1-1|.|TRBV18|few
CASSHDFRAEAFF
TGTGCCAGCTCACACGACTTCAGGGCTGAAGCTTTCTTT
>TRBJ2-4|.|TRBV7-2|many
CASSSQGAKNIQYF
TGTGCCAGCAGCTCCCAGGGAGCCAAAAACATTCAGTACTTC
>TRBJ2-1|.|TRBV21-1|.
CASSAWTRGEQFF
TGTGCCAGCAGCGCCTGGACTCGGGGGGAGCAGTTCTTC
>TRBJ2-5|.|TRBV9|.
CASSVRQGKQETQYF
TGTGCCAGCAGCGTACGGCAGGGTAAACAAGAGACCCAGTACTTC
>TRBJ2-3|TRBD2|TRBV2|.
CASKTSGASSTDTQYF
TGTGCCAGCAAGACTAGCGGGGCTTCTAGCACAGATACGCAGTATTTT
>TRBJ2-2|.|TRBV19|.
CASSIGGWTGELFF
TGTGCCAGTAGTATAGGAGGGTGGACCGGGGAGCTGTTTTTT
>TRBJ2-1|TRBD2|TRBV4-1|.
CASSQGERGSYNEQFF
TGCGCCAGCAGCCAAGGGGAGCGGGGTTCCTACAATGAGCAGTTCTTC
>TRBJ2-7|TRBD2|TRBV7-7|many
CASSLAAGGYYEQYF
TGTGCTAGCAGCCTAGCTGCGGGAGGCTACTACGAGCAGTACTTC
>TRBJ1-1|TRBD1|TRBV5-1|.
CASSLGGTGAEAFF
TGCGCCAGCAGCTTGGGCGGGACAGGGGCTGAAGCTTTCTTT
>TRBJ2-1|TRBD1|TRBV5-1|few
CASRPDRGQVEQFF
TGCGCCAGCAGACCCGACAGGGGGCAGGTTGAGCAGTTCTTC
>TRBJ2-5|.|TRBV20-1|.
CSARDGETQYF
TGCAGTGCTAGAGACGGAGAGACCCAGTACTTC